This T cell receptor beta chain was identified in a study of shared clonotypes between healthy human individuals (dated by TCRdb to 2020 to 2021). For context, the study as a whole: Two women and a few men aged 18 to 49 years were included in the cohort. For each donor, CD4 naive and CD4 memory were each run on three plates, CD8 naive on two plates, and CD8 memory on one plate. To estimate repertoire size and how much clonotype sharing occurs between individuals, the study deeply sequenced the blood TCR repertoires of roughly 5 healthy adults. Different laboratories and diverse techniques were used to prepare libraries and sequence TCR repertoires, to increase sequencing depth and limit assay-specific biases. Leukapheresis yielded between about 0.8 and 9.5 billion PBMCs per donor.

The research as a whole found: Based on pairwise subsampling, the degree of clonotype sharing among donors was expected to be affected by sequencing depth. Larger estimated clonotype richness was generally found for naive subsets than for memory subsets. Even with the large sequencing depth, rarefaction of the sorted-subset datasets indicated that sequencing was incomplete. Across several donors, roughly 5.4% of naive CD4, roughly 3.5% of naive CD8, about 2% of memory CD4, and about 0.44% of memory CD8 clonotypes were shared. Clonotypes shared by all four sorted-subset donors showed higher generation probabilities than non-shared clonotypes. Only blood was sampled, and tissue TCR repertoires likely differ from those in blood. Because the study included a small number of donors, the genetic and exposure-history diversity represented was limited.

Healthy HIV-negative adults with no recently reported acute infections or vaccinations were included as donors. All donors were Caucasian adults living in Nashville, Tennessee, USA. CD4+ T cells were enriched by magnetic negative selection, after which naive cells were positively selected on CD45RA and the negative fraction was taken as the memory subset. Blood was obtained by leukapheresis, after which PBMCs were separated by Ficoll-Histopaque density gradient centrifugation and cryopreserved in liquid nitrogen vapor phase. Purity and quantity of every magnetically sorted T cell population were checked by analytical flow cytometry. Genomic DNA was isolated from every sorted fraction and measured by UV absorbance on a Nanodrop 2000c. TCR CDR3 regions were amplified from genomic DNA by multiplex PCR using the deep immunoSEQ assay. For each cell subset, the extracted genomic DNA was distributed evenly across all wells of several immunoSEQ 96-well plates, and each plate served as one replicate. For sorted subsets, each replicate PCR was loaded with roughly 200 ng genomic DNA, equivalent to 32,000 or so T cell genomes. Purified libraries were quantified with a Qubit 3.0 fluorometer, sized on a Bioanalyzer 2100, and re-quantified with the KAPA Library Quantification kit. Each immunoSEQ 96-well plate was sequenced on its own single-read 150-cycle Illumina NextSeq 550 flow cell. For the original study's pipeline: Because the immunoSEQ output included only junctional sequences and no quality scores, the filtering could not be the same as the filtering used for full-length reads. To assign V/J genes and CDR3, sequences were annotated against IMGT germline references using PyIR, a Python wrapper for IgBLAST v1.9. Reads were filtered out if the reads had weak V/J assignments (E-value above 1e-6), no CDR3, stop codons, out-of-frame junctions, or ambiguous translated residues. V3J clonotypes were defined as sequences sharing an identical inferred V gene, J gene, and CDR3 amino acid sequence. Percentage overlap between repertoires was calculated by dividing the number of shared unique clonotypes by the size of the smaller repertoire. Repertoire richness was assessed with RTK rarefaction, the Chao1 estimator, and Recon v2.1 estimates of unobserved clonotypes. Generation probabilities for all TCRbeta clonotypes obtained by the gDNA method from a handful of donors were computed using OLGA. The table comes from immuneACCESS by way of TCRdb, which keeps in-frame sequences with V and J called. Part of the clones is missing from these tables; in studies checked, under half for an unresolved V gene and the rest for unknown reasons. V, J and clone size were drawn from that table, and D and trimming were deduced from the DNA. A total of approximately 700,000 clones appear in this sample, roughly 72% of them only once. Jointly, the top ten make up roughly 1.9% of the sample.

In regard to this clone: Its binding antigen is unknown. Nothing much larger sits one base from this clone, and base qualities are not available.

Input material: memory CD4+ T cells sorted from blood. The cell subset or site label of this sample denotes: CD45RA-negative fraction. The sequence derives from a woman aged 25-40 years in good health.

The DNA sequence reads TGTGCCAGCAGCCAAGACTGGCGGGAACAGGAGACCCAGTACTTC. It encodes CASSQDWREQETQYF. The V gene is TRBV4-2 and the J gene is TRBJ2-5; TRBD2 might be the D gene, on 6 matching bases. The CDR3, from cysteine to phenylalanine, totals 15 residues. The kept DNA is CDR3 alone, 45 bases in frame from the first base. Reading the germline V gene gives CDR1 LGHNA and CDR2 YNFKEQ. Trimming takes 0 bases from V and 5 bases from J, and the germline ends sit 13 bases apart.